This is a list of T cell receptor beta chains from one sample in a study of blood T cells in healthy people across ages. MiXCR, run by TCRdb on the 5' RACE reads, gives a single entry per CDR3 protein. The sample consists of approximately 800,000 distinct CDR3 sequences, 25% of them appearing once. These data also formed part of another study, on T cells of mothers and their children.

The specimen sequenced was blood. These receptors came from a boy aged 5-17 years in good health. Both conserved end residues are part of each CDR3. D genes are given only for firm matches. Expanded clones are given a class, and other clones once, few, many or no size at all.

v_call: TRBV27
clone_size: few
j_call: TRBJ2-3
d_call: -
cdr3_nt: TGTGCCGTCGGGGCCAGGGCATTCGATACGCAGTATTTT
cdr3_aa: CAVGARAFDTQYF

v_call: TRBV29-1
clone_size: -
j_call: TRBJ2-5
d_call: -
cdr3_nt: TGCAGCGTTGAAAGGCAGGGACGAGAGACCCAGTACTTC
cdr3_aa: CSVERQGRETQYF

v_call: TRBV6-6
clone_size: few
j_call: TRBJ1-5
d_call: -
cdr3_nt: TGTGCCAGCAACGTCGCGGCTTATAGCAATCAGCCCCAGCATTTT
cdr3_aa: CASNVAAYSNQPQHF

v_call: TRBV6-5
clone_size: -
j_call: TRBJ2-1
d_call: -
cdr3_nt: TGTGCCAGCACCTCTCTTGGAGTCTACAATGAGCAGTTCTTC
cdr3_aa: CASTSLGVYNEQFF

v_call: TRBV11-2
clone_size: -
j_call: TRBJ2-7
d_call: -
cdr3_nt: TGTGCCAGCAGCCCCAAGGGTCTCTACGAGCAGTACTTC
cdr3_aa: CASSPKGLYEQYF

v_call: TRBV11-1
clone_size: -
j_call: TRBJ2-1
d_call: -
cdr3_nt: TGTGCCAGCAGCTTAGATAAGTTTGGCAGACTCCGCCGCTCCTACAATGAGCAGTTCTTC
cdr3_aa: CASSLDKFGRLRRSYNEQFF

v_call: TRBV29-1
clone_size: few
j_call: TRBJ2-5
d_call: TRBD1
cdr3_nt: TGCAGCGTTGAGGCGTTCGGACAGGGGGATTTC
cdr3_aa: CSVEAFGQGDF

v_call: TRBV27
clone_size: -
j_call: TRBJ2-6
d_call: -
cdr3_nt: TGTGCCAGCAGTTGGATAAGCAGGTCTGGGGCCAACGTCCTGACTTTC
cdr3_aa: CASSWISRSGANVLTF

v_call: TRBV4-2
clone_size: few
j_call: TRBJ2-7
d_call: TRBD2
cdr3_nt: TGTGCCAGCAGCAAGCGGGAGGACTCCTACGAGCAGTACTTC
cdr3_aa: CASSKREDSYEQYF

v_call: TRBV6-2/TRBV6-3
clone_size: -
j_call: TRBJ2-5
d_call: TRBD2
cdr3_nt: TGTGCCAGCAGTCCCGGTTCTAGGCTAGCGGGGGAGGAGACCCAGTACTTC
cdr3_aa: CASSPGSRLAGEETQYF

v_call: TRBV5-1
clone_size: many
j_call: TRBJ2-3
d_call: -
cdr3_nt: TGTGCCAGCAGTTCTAGCGGCACAGATACGCAGTATTTT
cdr3_aa: CASSSSGTDTQYF

v_call: TRBV29-1
clone_size: many
j_call: TRBJ1-1
d_call: -
cdr3_nt: TGCAGCGTTGGGTTAGCGAACACTGAAGCTTTCTTT
cdr3_aa: CSVGLANTEAFF

v_call: TRBV7-7
clone_size: few
j_call: TRBJ2-7
d_call: -
cdr3_nt: TGTGCTAGCAGCCACGCGGCTCTAGCGAGCGAGCAGTACTTC
cdr3_aa: CASSHAALASEQYF

v_call: TRBV3-1
clone_size: few
j_call: TRBJ2-1
d_call: -
cdr3_nt: TGTGCCAGCAGCCAGACCGCCACCTACAATGAGCAGTTCTTC
cdr3_aa: CASSQTATYNEQFF

v_call: TRBV9
clone_size: few
j_call: TRBJ2-7
d_call: -
cdr3_nt: TGTGCCAGCAGCGCGAGCCCTACAGGGCCGGACTCCGAGCAGTACTTC
cdr3_aa: CASSASPTGPDSEQYF

v_call: TRBV4-3
clone_size: few
j_call: TRBJ2-7
d_call: -
cdr3_nt: TGCGCCAGCAGCCATGACTCTGGCTCCTACGAGCAGTACTTC
cdr3_aa: CASSHDSGSYEQYF

v_call: TRBV29-1
clone_size: -
j_call: TRBJ2-7
d_call: -
cdr3_nt: TGCAGCGTAACCCTACTAGATTCCTACGAGCAGTACTTC
cdr3_aa: CSVTLLDSYEQYF

v_call: TRBV2
clone_size: -
j_call: TRBJ2-3
d_call: -
cdr3_nt: TGTGCCAGCAGTGATGCTCCGACAGGAACTACGGAGGATACGCAGTATTTT
cdr3_aa: CASSDAPTGTTEDTQYF

v_call: TRBV6-2/TRBV6-3
clone_size: once
j_call: TRBJ1-2
d_call: -
cdr3_nt: TGTGCCAGCAGGTTACTCCAACTCCCCGCAGGGAACTATGGCTACACCTTC
cdr3_aa: CASRLLQLPAGNYGYTF

v_call: TRBV28
clone_size: -
j_call: TRBJ2-7
d_call: -
cdr3_nt: TGTGCCAGCATGGCAAACTCCTACGAGCAGTACTTC
cdr3_aa: CASMANSYEQYF

v_call: TRBV11-2
clone_size: -
j_call: TRBJ2-1
d_call: TRBD2
cdr3_nt: TGTGCCAGCAGTTACGGGACTAGCTCCTACAATGAGCAGTTCTTC
cdr3_aa: CASSYGTSSYNEQFF

v_call: TRBV7-2
clone_size: few
j_call: TRBJ2-3
d_call: TRBD1
cdr3_nt: TGTGCCAGCAGCACTCGGACAGGGCCGGATACGCAGTATTTT
cdr3_aa: CASSTRTGPDTQYF

v_call: TRBV12-5
clone_size: -
j_call: TRBJ1-5
d_call: -
cdr3_nt: TGTGCTAGTGGCAGCGGGAGTCAGCCCCAGCATTTT
cdr3_aa: CASGSGSQPQHF

v_call: TRBV5-5
clone_size: -
j_call: TRBJ1-4
d_call: -
cdr3_nt: TGTGCCAGCAGCTTGGGCGGGACCATGGATGAAAAACTGTTTTTT
cdr3_aa: CASSLGGTMDEKLFF

v_call: TRBV21-1
clone_size: -
j_call: TRBJ2-7
d_call: -
cdr3_nt: TGTGCCAGCAACTTTCAGACAGTTATCGCTAAACGCGGCTTACACGAGCAGTACTTC
cdr3_aa: CASNFQTVIAKRGLHEQYF

v_call: TRBV4-1
clone_size: -
j_call: TRBJ2-1
d_call: TRBD2
cdr3_nt: TGCGCCAGCAGCCAGGTGACTAGCGGGAGAGTTGAGCAGTTCTTC
cdr3_aa: CASSQVTSGRVEQFF

v_call: TRBV27
clone_size: -
j_call: TRBJ2-7
d_call: -
cdr3_nt: TGTGCCAGCAGTTTCTGGGGTGGGGGTTCGGGCGAGCAGTACTTC
cdr3_aa: CASSFWGGGSGEQYF

v_call: TRBV19
clone_size: few
j_call: TRBJ1-2
d_call: -
cdr3_nt: TGTGCCAGTAGTACACCCACAGGAAACGACTTCAGCTACACCTTC
cdr3_aa: CASSTPTGNDFSYTF

v_call: TRBV5-4
clone_size: few
j_call: TRBJ2-1
d_call: -
cdr3_nt: TGTGCCAGCAGCCTTGGCGGAGCGGGTGGTACAAATGAGCAGTTCTTC
cdr3_aa: CASSLGGAGGTNEQFF

v_call: TRBV9
clone_size: -
j_call: TRBJ2-7
d_call: -
cdr3_nt: TGTGCCAGCAGCGTAGTAGCCGGAAACTCCTACGAGCAGTACTTC
cdr3_aa: CASSVVAGNSYEQYF

v_call: TRBV7-9
clone_size: -
j_call: TRBJ2-3
d_call: -
cdr3_nt: TGTGCCAGCAGCCCATACCTCGACAGCACAGATACGCAGTATTTT
cdr3_aa: CASSPYLDSTDTQYF

v_call: TRBV20-1
clone_size: few
j_call: TRBJ1-2
d_call: -
cdr3_nt: TGCAGTGCTAGCGGGAGGAGGCAGGATGGCTACACCTTC
cdr3_aa: CSASGRRQDGYTF

v_call: TRBV2
clone_size: -
j_call: TRBJ2-1
d_call: TRBD1
cdr3_nt: TGTGCCAGCAGTGTACGACAGGGGGGCTACAATGAGCAGTTCTTC
cdr3_aa: CASSVRQGGYNEQFF

v_call: TRBV4-3
clone_size: few
j_call: TRBJ2-2
d_call: TRBD2
cdr3_nt: TGCGCCAGCAGCCATCTGGTTCTAGCGGGAACCGGGGAGCTGTTTTTT
cdr3_aa: CASSHLVLAGTGELFF

v_call: TRBV12-3/TRBV12-4
clone_size: -
j_call: TRBJ1-2
d_call: -
cdr3_nt: TGTGCCAGCAGTTTAGGAAGAGGGGACTATGGCTACACCTTC
cdr3_aa: CASSLGRGDYGYTF

v_call: TRBV2
clone_size: -
j_call: TRBJ1-5
d_call: TRBD1
cdr3_nt: TGTGCCAGCATTAAGAACAGGGGCGTTCAGCCCCAGCATTTT
cdr3_aa: CASIKNRGVQPQHF

v_call: TRBV7-8
clone_size: many
j_call: TRBJ2-7
d_call: -
cdr3_nt: TGTGCCAGCAGCGGAGGGACCTACTACGAGCAGTACTTC
cdr3_aa: CASSGGTYYEQYF

v_call: TRBV29-1
clone_size: few
j_call: TRBJ2-1
d_call: -
cdr3_nt: TGCAGCGTTGTTAGGGTTAACAATGAGCAGTTCTTC
cdr3_aa: CSVVRVNNEQFF

v_call: TRBV10-3
clone_size: few
j_call: TRBJ2-7
d_call: -
cdr3_nt: TGTGCCATCACTGGGGAAACGGCGGGGGAGCAGTACTTC
cdr3_aa: CAITGETAGEQYF

v_call: TRBV27
clone_size: few
j_call: TRBJ2-1
d_call: -
cdr3_nt: TGTGCCAGCAAAACAGGAGCCCTTTACAATGAGCAGTTCTTC
cdr3_aa: CASKTGALYNEQFF

v_call: TRBV29-1
clone_size: few
j_call: TRBJ2-3
d_call: TRBD2
cdr3_nt: TGCAGCGGAGGCGGGGGGAGCACAGATACGCAGTATTTT
cdr3_aa: CSGGGGSTDTQYF

v_call: TRBV5-1
clone_size: -
j_call: TRBJ2-7
d_call: -
cdr3_nt: TGCGCCAGCAGCTTAACCGACTACTCTACCTACGAGCAGTACTTC
cdr3_aa: CASSLTDYSTYEQYF

v_call: TRBV20-1
clone_size: few
j_call: TRBJ1-6
d_call: -
cdr3_nt: TGCAGTGGAGATAAGGGCTCTTCACCCCTCCACTTT
cdr3_aa: CSGDKGSSPLHF

v_call: TRBV6-6
clone_size: few
j_call: TRBJ1-2
d_call: -
cdr3_nt: TGTGCCAGCAGTTACACACCAGGGACTAACTATGGCTACACCTTC
cdr3_aa: CASSYTPGTNYGYTF

v_call: TRBV28
clone_size: -
j_call: TRBJ2-7
d_call: -
cdr3_nt: TGTGCCAGCAGACTTCGCCACGAGCAGTACTTC
cdr3_aa: CASRLRHEQYF

v_call: TRBV4-1
clone_size: few
j_call: TRBJ2-7
d_call: TRBD1
cdr3_nt: TGCGCCAGCAGCCCCTGGACAGGGGGGTTCTACGAGCAGTACTTC
cdr3_aa: CASSPWTGGFYEQYF

v_call: TRBV6-1
clone_size: few
j_call: TRBJ1-6
d_call: TRBD1
cdr3_nt: TGTGCCAGCAGTACCGCGGACAGGGCTTATAATTCACCCCTCCACTTT
cdr3_aa: CASSTADRAYNSPLHF

v_call: TRBV14
clone_size: -
j_call: TRBJ1-2
d_call: -
cdr3_nt: TGTGCCAGCAGCCAATATGGGGTCGGCGGCTACACCTTC
cdr3_aa: CASSQYGVGGYTF